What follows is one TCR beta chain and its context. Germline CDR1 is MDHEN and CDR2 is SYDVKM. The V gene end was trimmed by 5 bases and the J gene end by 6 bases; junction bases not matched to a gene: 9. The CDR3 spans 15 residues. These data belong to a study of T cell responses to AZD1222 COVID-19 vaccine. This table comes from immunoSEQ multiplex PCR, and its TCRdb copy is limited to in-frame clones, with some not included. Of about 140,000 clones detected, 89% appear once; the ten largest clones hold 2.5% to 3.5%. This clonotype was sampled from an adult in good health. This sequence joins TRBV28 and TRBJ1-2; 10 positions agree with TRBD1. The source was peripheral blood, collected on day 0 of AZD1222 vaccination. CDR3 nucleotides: TGTGCCAGCAGTGCTCCGGGACAGGGGAATGATGGCTACACCTTC. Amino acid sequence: CASSAPGQGNDGYTF.